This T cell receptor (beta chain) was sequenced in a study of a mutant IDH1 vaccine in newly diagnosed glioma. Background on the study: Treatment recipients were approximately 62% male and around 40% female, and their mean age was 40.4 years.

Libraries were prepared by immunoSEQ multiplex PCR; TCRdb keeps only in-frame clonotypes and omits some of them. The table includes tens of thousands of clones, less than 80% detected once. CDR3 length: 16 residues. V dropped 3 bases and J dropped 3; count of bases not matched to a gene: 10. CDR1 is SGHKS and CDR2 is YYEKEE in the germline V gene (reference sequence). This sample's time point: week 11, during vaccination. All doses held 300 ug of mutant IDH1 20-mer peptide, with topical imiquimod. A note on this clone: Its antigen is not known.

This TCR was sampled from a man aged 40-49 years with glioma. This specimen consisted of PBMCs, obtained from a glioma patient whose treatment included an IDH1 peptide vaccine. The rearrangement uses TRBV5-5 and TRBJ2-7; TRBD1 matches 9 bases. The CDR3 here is CASSSGTGTGIYEQYF. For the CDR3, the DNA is TGTGCCAGCAGCTCTGGGACCGGGACAGGGATCTACGAGCAGTACTTC.